This TCR beta chain originates from a study of shared clonotypes between healthy human individuals. Looked up from germline, CDR1 is MDHEN and CDR2 is SYDVKM. J lost 6 bases, V lost 6 bases, and 9 bases had no gene match. This CDR3 has 15 residues. For every subset, genomic DNA was evenly distributed across several immunoSEQ plates. Data came from immunoSEQ multiplex PCR; TCRdb stores just in-frame clones and leaves some out. The sample lists around 750,000 clones, 74% occurring once. The chain carries TRBV28 and TRBJ2-2; TRBD2 matches 8 bases. Sequenced: memory CD4+ T cells sorted from blood. Subset specified: CD45RA-negative fraction. The clonotype was recovered from a woman aged 25 to 45 in good health. CDR3 DNA: TGTGCCAGCAGAAGAGGCGGGAGGACCTCCGGGGAGCTGTTTTTT. This gives the protein CASRRGGRTSGELFF.